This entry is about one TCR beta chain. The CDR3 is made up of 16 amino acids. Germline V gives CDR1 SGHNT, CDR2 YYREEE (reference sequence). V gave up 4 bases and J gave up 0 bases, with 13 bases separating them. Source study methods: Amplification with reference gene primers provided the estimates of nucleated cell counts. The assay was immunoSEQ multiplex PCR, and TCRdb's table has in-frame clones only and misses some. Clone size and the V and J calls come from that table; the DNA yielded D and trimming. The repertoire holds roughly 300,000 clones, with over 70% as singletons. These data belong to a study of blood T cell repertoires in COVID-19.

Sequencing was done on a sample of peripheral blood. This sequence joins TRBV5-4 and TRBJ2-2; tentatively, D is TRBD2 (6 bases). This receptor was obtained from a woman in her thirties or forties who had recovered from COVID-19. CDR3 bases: TGTGCCAGCAGCCCGGCGGGGAACCCGAACACCGGGGAGCTGTTTTTT. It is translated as CASSPAGNPNTGELFF.